Each of the 12 T cell receptor beta chains below was sequenced from the same sample in a study of regulatory T cells in long-lasting Graves disease. Documented time point: persistent/refractory GD, antithyroid drugs over 5 years with positive TRAb. The TCR library was prepared using RNA isolated from PBMCs. TCR beta libraries were built with iRepertoire HTBI primers and Arm-PCR of CDR3 regions. TCRdb recomputed calls from the multiplex PCR reads with MiXCR, one row per CDR3 protein. The data show more than 650,000 distinct CDR3 sequences, 25% to 35% seen once. Sequences were derived from peripheral blood mononuclear cells (PBMCs), sampled when the disease was refractory, from a patient treated with antithyroid drugs. Receptor source: a female donor with Graves disease.

This sequence joins TRBV7-6 and TRBJ2-5; D not certain. The germline V gene encodes CDR1 SGHVS and CDR2 FNYEAQ. V lost 0 bases to trimming and J lost 4 bases, with 12 bases between them. The CDR3 covers 15 residues. The chain's CDR3 is CASSLAIGIGETQYF. In DNA, the CDR3 is TGTGCCAGCAGCTTAGCCATTGGAATCGGAGAGACCCAGTACTTC.

The chain combines TRBV2 with TRBJ2-5; D is unresolved. The CDR3 is made up of 13 amino acids. V dropped 6 bases and J dropped 1 base, with 9 bases sitting between them. Germline assignment: CDR1 SNHLY and CDR2 FYNNEI. For the CDR3, the DNA is TGTGCCAGCAGCACTACCATCCAAGAGACCCAGTACTTC. Translation: CASSTTIQETQYF.

This clonotype showed up just a few times. V usage is TRBV6-1 and J usage is TRBJ1-4; TRBD1 aligns across 7 bases. Germline CDR1 reads MNHNS; CDR2 reads SASEGT. The CDR3 has 14 residues. Losses at the gene ends were 6 bases for V and 7 bases for J; bases not matched to a gene: 8. The CDR3 here is CASSNRGGGEKLFF. DNA of the CDR3: TGTGCCAGCAGCAACAGGGGAGGGGGTGAAAAACTGTTTTTT.

The chain employs TRBV20-1 and TRBJ2-7, with a tentative D call TRBD1 (6 bases). Looked up from germline, CDR1 is DFQATT and CDR2 is SNEGSKA (reference sequence). This CDR3 has 17 amino acids. V shed 3 bases and J shed 3 bases, with 24 bases lying between them. CDR3 residues: CSASTGRPGAFHYEQYF. In DNA form, the CDR3 reads TGCAGTGCTAGTACAGGGAGACCAGGGGCATTCCACTACGAGCAGTACTTC.

This clonotype was seen a few times. The genes are TRBV2 and TRBJ2-7; weak D call: TRBD2 (6 bases). The CDR3 has 15 residues. Trimming took off 6 bases at V and 2 bases at J, with 17 bases between the two ends. CDR1 SNHLY and CDR2 FYNNEI come from the germline V gene. The CDR3 bases are TGTGCCAGCAGCTTGAGTGGGGCGGGAACCTACGAGCAGTACTTC. This gives the protein CASSLSGAGTYEQYF.

The chain combines TRBV19 with TRBJ1-5; D remains ambiguous. Germline CDR1 is LNHDA and CDR2 is SQIVND (reference sequence). This CDR3 has 15 amino acids. V was clipped by 5 bases and J by 2 bases, with 13 bases between them. The CDR3 spells CASSLPGVGNQPQHF. CDR3 nucleotides: TGTGCCAGTAGTCTTCCGGGCGTAGGCAATCAGCCCCAGCATTTT.

This clonotype was seen only a few times. The chain uses TRBV5-1 and TRBJ1-2, with no clear D. Trimming stripped 4 bases from V and 3 bases from J, with 16 bases between. This CDR3 has 15 residues. Germline CDR1 SGHRS, CDR2 YFSETQ. This chain's CDR3 is CASSPRIGIDYGYTF. CDR3 nucleotides: TGCGCCAGCAGCCCAAGAATAGGGATCGACTATGGCTACACCTTC.

V and J are TRBV27 and TRBJ1-1; the D gene is possibly TRBD1 (6 bases). V lost 3 bases and J 0 bases, leaving 11 bases between the germline ends. Germline V gene sequence: CDR1 MNHEY, CDR2 SMNVEV (reference sequence). CDR3 length equals 15 residues. The CDR3: CASSFSGHLNTEAFF. Here the CDR3 DNA reads TGTGCCAGCAGTTTCTCGGGACACTTGAACACTGAAGCTTTCTTT.

This chain links TRBV6-9 with TRBJ1-2, with a weak D call TRBD1 (5 bases). V shed 4 bases and J shed 2 bases, with 14 bases lying between them. Germline V lookup: CDR1 MNHGY, CDR2 SVAAGI. This CDR3 is built from 15 residues. The CDR3 here is CASSSPRTGNYGYTF. CDR3 sequence (DNA): TGTGCCAGCAGTTCCCCTCGAACAGGCAACTATGGCTACACCTTC.

The CDR3 loop reads CSAGKTRTGELFF. The CDR3 nucleotides read TGCAGCGCAGGGAAAACTCGGACCGGGGAGCTGTTTTTT. This chain uses TRBV29-1 with TRBJ2-2; possibly TRBD1 for D (5 bases). This CDR3 region has 13 residues. Germline V gene sequence: CDR1 SQVTM, CDR2 ANQGSEA. The ends were cut back, 7 bases at V and 5 bases at J, with 14 bases in the middle.

This clonotype was detected a few times. The chain carries TRBV27 and TRBJ1-4; D is perhaps TRBD1 (5 bases). V was pared by 3 bases and J by 6 bases, with 14 bases between. Per germline, CDR1 MNHEY and CDR2 SMNVEV (reference sequence). The CDR3 totals 15 residues. CDR3 bases: TGTGCCAGCAGTTTTCAGAATCTCAGGGATGAAAAACTGTTTTTT. The encoded protein is CASSFQNLRDEKLFF.

This chain uses TRBV7-9 with TRBJ2-5; D is undetermined. This CDR3 is 14 amino acids long. Trimming cost V 5 bases and J 5 bases, with 15 bases left between them. From germline, CDR1 is SEHNR and CDR2 FQNEAQ (reference sequence). The CDR3 reads CASSDGLSGETQYF. The CDR3, as DNA: TGTGCCAGCAGCGACGGATTGAGTGGGGAGACCCAGTACTTC.